The 10 T cell receptor beta chains below all came from one sample that was sequenced in a study of T-cell memory formation after mild COVID-19. TCRdb used MiXCR to reprocess the 5' RACE reads, holding one entry per CDR3 protein. Of roughly 280,000 distinct CDR3 sequences listed, 8.2% are singletons. Source material: PBMCs or a T cell subset sorted from them (not recorded which). These receptors were obtained from a man between 18 and 35 years old who had mild COVID-19 (a few samples of this study predate the infection). Cell type and time point are not known.

In this sample, this clonotype turned up a few times. The J gene is TRBJ2-2, the V gene TRBV4-1; D gene uncertain. In germline, CDR1 is MGHRA, CDR2 YSYEKL. V gave up 1 base and J gave up 2 bases, with 5 bases separating them. There are 14 residues in the CDR3. CDR3 sequence (DNA): TGCGCCAGCAGCCAAGCGTACAACACCGGGGAGCTGTTTTTT. Translating gives CASSQAYNTGELFF.

The V call is TRBV7-2, the J call TRBJ1-4, with D perhaps TRBD1 (6 bases). With 5 bases removed from V and 8 bases from J, the gap between germline ends came to 18 bases. The CDR3 is made up of 15 amino acids. Germline lookup yields CDR1 SGHTA and CDR2 FQGNSA. The CDR3 DNA follows: TGTGCCAGCAGCGCTTTATCGGGGGCTCGGGAAAAACTGTTTTTT. This translates into CASSALSGAREKLFF.

In this sample, this clonotype turned up many times. The CDR3 sequence: CASSYSGTSGGETQYF. The DNA of the CDR3 is TGTGCCAGCAGTTACTCCGGGACTAGCGGGGGAGAGACCCAGTACTTC. The chain joins TRBV6-5 to TRBJ2-5; 14 bases match TRBD2. Germline trimming cut 0 bases from V and 4 bases from J; bases unmatched to any gene: 1. Germline values: CDR1 MNHEY, CDR2 SVGAGI. The CDR3 extends over 16 amino acids.

The chain couples TRBV7-9 to TRBJ2-1; 13 bases fit TRBD2. The J segment lost 9 bases and the V segment lost 5 bases, leaving 10 bases of the junction unmatched. The CDR3 totals 16 residues. Germline CDR1 and CDR2: SEHNR and FQNEAQ (reference sequence). The CDR3 nucleotides read TGTGCCAGCAGCCCACCCACTAGCGGGGGGGCAGGTGAGCAGTTCTTC. Translating gives CASSPPTSGGAGEQFF.

A few counts support this clonotype. This rearrangement joins TRBV4-1 to TRBJ2-1, with D perhaps given as TRBD1 or TRBD2 (5 bases each). Germline CDR1 and CDR2: MGHRA and YSYEKL. There are 17 residues in the CDR3. Trimming cost V 1 base and J 5 bases, with 18 bases left between them. The CDR3: CASSQVDLGLADNEQFF. As DNA, the CDR3 is TGCGCCAGCAGCCAAGTCGATTTGGGGCTAGCTGACAATGAGCAGTTCTTC.

J is TRBJ1-2 and V is TRBV25-1; TRBD1 agrees at 9 bases. The CDR3 is made up of 13 amino acids. The V gene's germline CDR1 is MGHDK and CDR2 SYGVNS. The J segment lost 10 bases and the V segment lost 4 bases, leaving 7 bases of the junction unmatched. The CDR3 bases are TGTGCCAGCAGTGCCGGGGACAGGGTTTACTACACCTTC. Amino acid sequence: CASSAGDRVYYTF.

This clonotype occurred a few times. The V and J genes are TRBV10-3 and TRBJ2-1, with TRBD1 as a possible D gene (6 bases). The CDR3 loop spans 13 amino acids. The V end lost 9 bases, the J end lost 8 bases, and 17 bases lay between the germline ends. Per germline, CDR1 ENHRY and CDR2 SYGVKD. The CDR3 DNA follows: TGTGCCATAAGACAGGCCCCTAGGGATGAGCAGTTCTTC. Its protein is CAIRQAPRDEQFF.

This clonotype occurred a few times. J is TRBJ1-1 and V is TRBV12-3 or TRBV12-4; 8 nucleotides line up with TRBD1. The CDR3 consists of 15 residues. Trimming took 7 bases from V and 1 from J; bases not matched to a gene: 8. The CDR3 protein is CASTDSGTGNTEAFF. CDR3 sequence (DNA): TGTGCCAGCACCGATTCCGGGACAGGGAACACTGAAGCTTTCTTT.

This clonotype was counted between two and nine times. The rearrangement uses TRBV7-2 and TRBJ2-7; 12 bases map to TRBD1. The CDR3 is 14 amino acids. Germline V gene sequence: CDR1 SGHTA, CDR2 FQGNSA. Trimming took 6 bases from V and 2 from J; bases not matched to a gene: 2. DNA of the CDR3: TGTGCCAGCAGGGGACAGGGGGCACCCTACGAGCAGTACTTC. It codes for CASRGQGAPYEQYF.

This chain joins TRBV4-2 and TRBJ1-1; D is unclear. V lost 6 bases, J lost 0 bases, and 17 bases lay in between. The CDR3 length is 16 residues. Germline V gene lookup returns CDR1 LGHNA and CDR2 YNFKEQ. The CDR3 is CASRPMVPQMNTEAFF. DNA for the CDR3: TGTGCCAGCAGGCCAATGGTTCCACAGATGAACACTGAAGCTTTCTTT.